The entry below gives a single TCR beta chain sequence along with its context. Its target is not known. Just one base apart from a much larger clone, this may be a read error. Together with a sample-barcoded 5' primer, a J-beta primer mix was included in a second PCR lasting roughly 7 to 11 cycles. Each sample yielded at least 3 million CDR3-containing paired-end reads. TCRdb recomputed calls from the 5' RACE reads with MiXCR, one row per CDR3 protein. The sample lists about 650,000 distinct CDR3 sequences, 40% to 65% occurring once. This entry belongs to a study of blood T cells in healthy people across ages. General study results and limits: Roughly linear declines in TCR beta diversity per million T cells occurred with age.

Researchers collected roughly 9.8 milliliters of peripheral blood from every single donor. This CDR3 comprises 16 residues. The germline V gene encodes CDR1 MDHEN and CDR2 SYDVKM. V lost 7 bases, J lost 0 bases, and 17 bases lay in between. This sequence joins TRBV28 and TRBJ2-3; perhaps TRBD2 as D (5 bases). The source of this sequence is a woman aged 80 or over in good health. The source material was blood. The CDR3 sequence: CASNPLGRGSTDTQYF. In DNA, the CDR3 is TGTGCCAGCAACCCTTTGGGCAGAGGGAGCACAGATACGCAGTATTTT.